These T cell receptor beta chains were read from a single sample in a study of CD8+CD57+ T cells in acquired aplastic anemia. TCRdb passed the reads through MiXCR, listing each CDR3 protein once. The table records around 500,000 distinct CDR3 sequences, around 30% of them present only once. The sample taken for sequencing was sorted CD4+, CD8+, or CD8+CD57+ T cells (not recorded which) from PBMCs. Receptors originate from a human donor with aplastic anemia. CDR3s include the opening cysteine and the closing phenylalanine or tryptophan. A D gene is named only where the DNA matches it firmly. A clone size is listed for some rows: how often the clone was seen (once, few, many), or a class if it is expanded.

clone size | D gene | J gene | V gene | CDR3 DNA | CDR3 protein
- | - | TRBJ1-1 | TRBV9 | TGTGCCAGCTCCATACCACAGGGGAACACTGAAGCTTTCTTT | CASSIPQGNTEAFF
many | TRBD1 | TRBJ1-2 | TRBV15 | TGTGCCACCAGCAGAGGGGGGACAGACTATGGCTACACCTTC | CATSRGGTDYGYTF
many | - | TRBJ1-2 | TRBV12-3/TRBV12-4 | TGTGCCAGCATCCCAGGGGAGGGGACTAACTATGGCTACACCTTC | CASIPGEGTNYGYTF
once | - | TRBJ1-2 | TRBV19 | TGTGCCAGCAGCTCTCCATTGACGCAGCACTATGGCTACACCTTC | CASSSPLTQHYGYTF
few | TRBD1 | TRBJ2-7 | TRBV24-1 | TGTGCCACCAGTGCCCTAGGGGACAGGGGAGAGTTCGAGCAGTACTTC | CATSALGDRGEFEQYF
- | - | TRBJ2-1 | TRBV7-9 | TGCGCCAGCAGCACCGCTCCCGAAAATGAGCAGTTCTTC | CASSTAPENEQFF
- | TRBD1 | TRBJ2-3 | TRBV15 | TGTGCCACCAGCAGGGACACAGGGGGCGGAGATACGCAGTATTTT | CATSRDTGGGDTQYF
- | - | TRBJ2-1 | TRBV9 | TGTGCCAGCAGCGTAATGACGGGAGATGGAAAGGAGCAGTTCTTC | CASSVMTGDGKEQFF
few | TRBD1 | TRBJ1-6 | TRBV6-1 | TGTGCCAGCAGTGAATACGGGCAGGGGGCAAATTCACCCCTCCACTTT | CASSEYGQGANSPLHF
- | - | TRBJ1-1 | TRBV20-1 | TGCAGTGCTAGAGAGGACCCGAACACTGAAGCTTTCTTT | CSAREDPNTEAFF
few | - | TRBJ2-3 | TRBV11-1 | TGTGCCAGCAGCTTGAATAGCGGAAGAAACACAGATACGCAGTATTTT | CASSLNSGRNTDTQYF
many | - | TRBJ2-7 | TRBV25-1 | TGTGCCAGCAGTGACACACAGGGATCCTACGAGCAGTACTTC | CASSDTQGSYEQYF
- | - | TRBJ2-5 | TRBV7-9 | TGCGCCAGCAGCCATAGGACAGTAGAGACCCAGTACTTC | CASSHRTVETQYF
few | TRBD1 | TRBJ1-5 | TRBV10-3 | TGTGCCAGCAGCCGGGACAGGGTCTCGGATCAGCCCCAGCATTTT | CASSRDRVSDQPQHF
few | - | TRBJ1-2 | TRBV29-1 | TGCAGCTTAGGTCCGCCGAACTATGGCTACACCTTC | CSLGPPNYGYTF
- | TRBD2 | TRBJ2-7 | TRBV20-1 | TGCAGTGCTAGAGGTTCGGGCCTAGCGGACACCTACGAGCAGCACTTC | CSARGSGLADTYEQHF
- | - | TRBJ1-5 | TRBV20-1 | TGCAGTGCTAGAGATCGGGAGGGAAGTCAGCCCCAGCATTTT | CSARDREGSQPQHF
many | TRBD2 | TRBJ2-1 | TRBV7-2 | TGTGCCAGCAGCCCCAAGACTAGCGGCAATGAGCAGTTCTTC | CASSPKTSGNEQFF
few | - | TRBJ2-1 | TRBV14 | TGTGCCAGCAGCCAAGGGGGCAGGGGGCGGGAGAGTGAGCAGTTCTTC | CASSQGGRGRESEQFF
- | TRBD2 | TRBJ2-7 | TRBV5-1 | TGCGCCAGCAGCTTGGGGTTCTCTAGCGGGAGGATCGGCTACGAGCAGTACTTC | CASSLGFSSGRIGYEQYF